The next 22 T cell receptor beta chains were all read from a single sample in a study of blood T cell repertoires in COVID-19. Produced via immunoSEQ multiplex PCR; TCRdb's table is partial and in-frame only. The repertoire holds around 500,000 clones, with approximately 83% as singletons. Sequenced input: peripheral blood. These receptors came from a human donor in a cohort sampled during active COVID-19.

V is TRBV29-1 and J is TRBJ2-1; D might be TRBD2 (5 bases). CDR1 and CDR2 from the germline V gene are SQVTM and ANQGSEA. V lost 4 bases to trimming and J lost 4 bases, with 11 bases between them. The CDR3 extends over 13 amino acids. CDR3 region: CSVVAPTYNEQFF. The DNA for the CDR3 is TGCAGCGTTGTAGCGCCAACGTACAATGAGCAGTTCTTC.

The CDR3 coding sequence is TGTGCCAGTAGTACCGGACTAGCGGGAGGCTGGGGGCAAGAGACCCAGTACTTC. As protein: CASSTGLAGGWGQETQYF. The rearrangement uses TRBV19 and TRBJ2-5, with 14 bases matching TRBD2. The CDR3 sequence is 18 residues long. Germline V gene sequence: CDR1 LNHDA, CDR2 SQIVND (reference sequence). Germline trimming cut 4 bases from V and 2 bases from J; bases unmatched to any gene: 9.

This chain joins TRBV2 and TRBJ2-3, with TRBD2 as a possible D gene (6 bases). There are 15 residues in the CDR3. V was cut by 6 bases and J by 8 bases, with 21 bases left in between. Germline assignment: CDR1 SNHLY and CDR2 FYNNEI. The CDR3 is CASRREGPSSGTQYF. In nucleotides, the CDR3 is TGTGCCAGCAGACGCGAGGGACCGAGTAGCGGTACGCAGTATTTT.

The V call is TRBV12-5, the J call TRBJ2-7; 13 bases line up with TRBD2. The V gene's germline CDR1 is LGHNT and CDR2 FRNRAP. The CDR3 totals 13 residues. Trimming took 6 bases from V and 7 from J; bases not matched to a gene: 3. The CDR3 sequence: CASGLGLAGEQYF. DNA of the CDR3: TGTGCTAGTGGCCTGGGACTAGCGGGGGAGCAGTACTTC.

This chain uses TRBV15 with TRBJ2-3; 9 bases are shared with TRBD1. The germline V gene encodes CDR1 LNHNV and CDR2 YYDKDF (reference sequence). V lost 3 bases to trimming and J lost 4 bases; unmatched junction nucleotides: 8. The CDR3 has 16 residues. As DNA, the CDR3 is TGTGCCACCAGCAGGGGGACAGGGAAGCCGCCAGATACGCAGTATTTT. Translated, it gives CATSRGTGKPPDTQYF. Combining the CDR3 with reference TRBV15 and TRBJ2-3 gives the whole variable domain DAMVIQNPRYQVTQFGKPVTLSCSQTLNHNVMYWYQQKSSQAPKLLFHYYDKDFNNEADTPDNFQSRRPNTSFCFLDIRSPGLGDTAMYLCATSRGTGKPPDTQYFGPGTRLTVL.

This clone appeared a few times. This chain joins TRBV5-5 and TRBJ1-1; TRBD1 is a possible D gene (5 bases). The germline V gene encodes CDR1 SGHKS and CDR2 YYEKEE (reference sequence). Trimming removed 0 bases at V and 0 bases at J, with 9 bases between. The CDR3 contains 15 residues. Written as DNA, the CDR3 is TGTGCCAGCAGCTTGGAGGCGGGGCTGAACACTGAAGCTTTCTTT. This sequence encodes CASSLEAGLNTEAFF.

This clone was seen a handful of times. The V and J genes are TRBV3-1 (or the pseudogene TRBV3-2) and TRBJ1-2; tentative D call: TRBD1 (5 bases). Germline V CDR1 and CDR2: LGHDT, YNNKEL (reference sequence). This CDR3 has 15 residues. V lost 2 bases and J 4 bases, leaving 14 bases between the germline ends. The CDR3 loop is CASSQSRLGRYGYTF. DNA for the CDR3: TGTGCCAGCAGCCAATCCCGGTTGGGGCGCTATGGCTACACCTTC.

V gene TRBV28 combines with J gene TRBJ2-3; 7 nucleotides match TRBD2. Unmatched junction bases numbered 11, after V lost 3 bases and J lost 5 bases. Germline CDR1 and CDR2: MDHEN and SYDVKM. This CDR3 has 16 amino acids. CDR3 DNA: TGTGCCAGCAGTTTGTCGGCGGGAGCTGCGGGAGATACGCAGTATTTT. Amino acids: CASSLSAGAAGDTQYF.

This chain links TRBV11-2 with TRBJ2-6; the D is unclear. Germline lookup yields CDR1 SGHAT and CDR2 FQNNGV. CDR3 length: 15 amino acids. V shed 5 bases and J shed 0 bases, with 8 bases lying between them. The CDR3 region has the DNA TGTGCCAGCAGCACAGACGTCTCTGGGGCCAACGTCCTGACTTTC. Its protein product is CASSTDVSGANVLTF.

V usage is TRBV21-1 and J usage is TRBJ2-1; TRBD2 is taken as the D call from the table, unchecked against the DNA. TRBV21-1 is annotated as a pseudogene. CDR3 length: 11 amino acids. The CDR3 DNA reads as TGTGACTGCGGAGGGAGGGATGAGCAGTTCTTC. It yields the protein CDCGGRDEQFF.

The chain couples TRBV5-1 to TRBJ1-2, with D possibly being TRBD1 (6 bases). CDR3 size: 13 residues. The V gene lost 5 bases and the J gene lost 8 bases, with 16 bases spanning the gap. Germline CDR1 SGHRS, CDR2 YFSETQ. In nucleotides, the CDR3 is TGCGCCAGCAGTCAACAGGGAACGGGAGGCTACACCTTC. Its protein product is CASSQQGTGGYTF.

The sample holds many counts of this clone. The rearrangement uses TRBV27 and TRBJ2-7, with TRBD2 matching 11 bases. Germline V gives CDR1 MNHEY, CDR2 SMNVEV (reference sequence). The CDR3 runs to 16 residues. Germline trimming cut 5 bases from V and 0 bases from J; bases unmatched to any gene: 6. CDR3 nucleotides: TGTGCCAGCAGTCCCAGTGGGACTAGCGGCTCCTACGAGCAGTACTTC. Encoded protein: CASSPSGTSGSYEQYF.

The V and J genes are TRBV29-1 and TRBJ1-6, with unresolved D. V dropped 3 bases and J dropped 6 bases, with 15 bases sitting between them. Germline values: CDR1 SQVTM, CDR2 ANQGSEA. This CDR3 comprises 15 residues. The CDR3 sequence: CSVEVEWGGNSPLHF. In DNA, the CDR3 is TGCAGCGTTGAGGTAGAGTGGGGAGGTAATTCACCCCTCCACTTT.

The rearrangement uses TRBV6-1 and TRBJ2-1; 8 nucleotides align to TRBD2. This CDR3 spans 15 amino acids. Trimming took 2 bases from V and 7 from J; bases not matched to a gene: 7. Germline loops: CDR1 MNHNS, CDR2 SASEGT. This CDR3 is CASSETGGPFNEQFF. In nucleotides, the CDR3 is TGTGCCAGCAGTGAAACGGGAGGGCCTTTTAATGAGCAGTTCTTC.

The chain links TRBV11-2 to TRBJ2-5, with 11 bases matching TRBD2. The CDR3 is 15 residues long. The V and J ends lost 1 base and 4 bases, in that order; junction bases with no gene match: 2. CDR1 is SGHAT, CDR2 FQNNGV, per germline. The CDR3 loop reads CASSLGGLAGETQYF. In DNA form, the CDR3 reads TGTGCCAGCAGCTTAGGAGGACTAGCGGGAGAGACCCAGTACTTC.

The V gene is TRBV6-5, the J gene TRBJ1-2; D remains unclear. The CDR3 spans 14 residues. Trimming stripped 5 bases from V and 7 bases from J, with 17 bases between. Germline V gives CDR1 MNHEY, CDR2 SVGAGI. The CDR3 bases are TGTGCCAGCAGTACCACTCCCGGGAGTGGTGGCTACACCTTC. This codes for CASSTTPGSGGYTF.

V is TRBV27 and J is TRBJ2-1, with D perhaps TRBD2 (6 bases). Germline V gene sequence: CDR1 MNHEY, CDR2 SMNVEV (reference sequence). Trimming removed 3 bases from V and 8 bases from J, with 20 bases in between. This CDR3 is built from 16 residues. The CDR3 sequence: CASSFGPEGAADEQFF. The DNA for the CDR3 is TGTGCCAGCAGTTTTGGTCCGGAGGGAGCGGCGGATGAGCAGTTCTTC.

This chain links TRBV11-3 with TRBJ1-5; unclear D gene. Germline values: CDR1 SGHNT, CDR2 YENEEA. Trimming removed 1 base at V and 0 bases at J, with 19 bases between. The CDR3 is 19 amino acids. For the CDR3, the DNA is TGTGCCAGCAGCTTAGGCGGGCCTAAGTACGGGATTAGCAATCAGCCCCAGCATTTT. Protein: CASSLGGPKYGISNQPQHF.

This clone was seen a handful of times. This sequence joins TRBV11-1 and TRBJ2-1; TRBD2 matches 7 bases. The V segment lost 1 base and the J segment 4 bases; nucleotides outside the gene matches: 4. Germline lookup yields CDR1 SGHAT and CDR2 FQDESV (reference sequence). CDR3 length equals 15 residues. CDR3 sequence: CASSLGAGVYNEQFF. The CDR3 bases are TGTGCCAGCAGCTTAGGGGCGGGAGTTTACAATGAGCAGTTCTTC.

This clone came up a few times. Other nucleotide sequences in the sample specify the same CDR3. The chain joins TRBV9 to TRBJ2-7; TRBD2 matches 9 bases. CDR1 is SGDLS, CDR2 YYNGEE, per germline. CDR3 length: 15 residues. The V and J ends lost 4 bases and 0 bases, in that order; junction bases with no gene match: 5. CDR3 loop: CASSPSGDSSYEQYF. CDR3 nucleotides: TGTGCCAGCAGCCCTAGCGGGGATAGCTCCTACGAGCAGTACTTC.

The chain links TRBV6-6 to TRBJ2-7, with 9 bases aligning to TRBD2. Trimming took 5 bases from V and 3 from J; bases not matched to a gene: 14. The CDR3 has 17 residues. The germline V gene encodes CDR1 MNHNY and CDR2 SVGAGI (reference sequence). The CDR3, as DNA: TGTGCCAGCAGTCCCACTAGCGGGTTCACCCCCATCTACGAGCAGTACTTC. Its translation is CASSPTSGFTPIYEQYF.

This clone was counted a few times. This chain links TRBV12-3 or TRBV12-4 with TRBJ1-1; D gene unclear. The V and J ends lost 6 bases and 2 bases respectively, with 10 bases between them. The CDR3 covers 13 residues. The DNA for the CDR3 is TGTGCCAGCAGGTTACGGTCTAACACTGAAGCTTTCTTT. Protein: CASRLRSNTEAFF.